A single sample is the source of the 23 T cell receptor beta chains below, sequenced in a study of PD-L1 blockade in urothelial cancer. Clones were read by immunoSEQ multiplex PCR, and TCRdb kept only the in-frame ones, dropping some. Of roughly 76,000 clones in the sample, approximately 90% were seen once. The sample's time point: peripheral blood 6 weeks after treatment start. Here the sequenced sample was PBMCs, taken around atezolizumab (anti-PD-L1) treatment. The receptor set was obtained from a woman aged 80 or over with urothelial cancer.

J is TRBJ2-1 and V is TRBV20-1; D is possibly TRBD1 (5 bases). Trimming left V 6 bases short and J 6 bases short, with 6 bases between. CDR3 length: 10 residues. The V gene's germline CDR1 is DFQATT and CDR2 SNEGSKA (reference sequence). The CDR3 loop reads CSADINEQFF. CDR3 nucleotide sequence: TGCAGTGCGGACATCAATGAGCAGTTCTTC.

The chain couples TRBV28 to TRBJ2-6; 7 nucleotides align to TRBD2. Per the germline V gene, CDR1 is MDHEN and CDR2 is SYDVKM. The CDR3 runs 18 residues. The V segment lost 5 bases and the J segment 4 bases; nucleotides outside the gene matches: 14. DNA of the CDR3: TGTGCCAGCAGTACCCGTCGCGGCGGGAGTAGGGGGGCCAACGTCCTGACTTTC. Encoded protein: CASSTRRGGSRGANVLTF.

The rearrangement links TRBV19 to TRBJ1-1, with 7 bases identical to TRBD1. CDR3 length: 16 amino acids. V was pared by 3 bases and J by 4 bases, with 11 bases of the junction left unmatched. Germline CDR1 is LNHDA and CDR2 is SQIVND (reference sequence). This CDR3 is CASSIDRVSVSTEAFF. In DNA, the CDR3 is TGTGCCAGTAGTATCGACAGGGTAAGCGTTAGCACTGAAGCTTTCTTT.

This clone showed up just once. CDR3 sequence reads: CASSPGQFFGEAFF. The DNA for the CDR3 is TGTGCCAGCAGTCCGGGACAGTTTTTCGGTGAAGCTTTCTTT. The rearrangement joins TRBV27 to TRBJ1-1, with TRBD1 identical over 7 bases. The germline V gene encodes CDR1 MNHEY and CDR2 SMNVEV (reference sequence). The CDR3 sequence is 14 residues long. V lost 5 bases, J lost 7 bases, and 10 bases stayed unmatched.

The V and J genes are TRBV7-8 and TRBJ1-5; D is uncertain. The V gene's germline CDR1 is SGHVS and CDR2 FQNEAQ. The CDR3 is 15 amino acids. V was pared by 4 bases and J by 2 bases, with 12 bases between. The CDR3 sequence is CASSSVGMGNQPQHF. In nucleotides, the CDR3 is TGTGCCAGCAGCTCGGTCGGTATGGGCAATCAGCCCCAGCATTTT.

The genes are TRBV27 and TRBJ2-6; D unresolved. Germline lookup yields CDR1 MNHEY and CDR2 SMNVEV (reference sequence). This CDR3 comprises 17 residues. V was pared by 5 bases and J by 0 bases, with 14 bases between. The CDR3 nucleotides are TGTGCCAGCAGTCCCCAGGTTAAGAGCTCTGGGGCCAACGTCCTGACTTTC. Its protein is CASSPQVKSSGANVLTF.

This chain connects TRBV11-2 to TRBJ2-5; 7 bases map to TRBD1. The germline CDR1 and CDR2 sequences are SGHAT and FQNNGV. CDR3 length equals 14 residues. Trimming at V came to 8 bases and at J to 5 bases, leaving 11 bases not matched to a gene. The CDR3 sequence: CASRRDSPWETQYF. Here the CDR3 DNA reads TGTGCCAGCCGAAGGGACAGCCCGTGGGAGACCCAGTACTTC.

This clone was seen only once. The J gene is TRBJ1-1, the V gene TRBV6-5; D is ambiguous. The ends were cut back, 7 bases at V and 4 bases at J, with 13 bases in the middle. This CDR3 has 13 residues. Per germline, CDR1 MNHEY and CDR2 SVGAGI. CDR3 protein: CASTQEQFTEAFF. The CDR3 nucleotides are TGTGCCAGCACTCAGGAACAGTTCACTGAAGCTTTCTTT.

The chain has TRBV7-3 and TRBJ2-1, with 8 bases identical to TRBD2. CDR1 and CDR2 (germline): SGHTA, FQGTGA. The CDR3 is 14 amino acids. After removal of 5 bases from V and 5 bases from J, the junction contained 5 bases not matched to a gene. The CDR3 spells CASSLGLGNNEQFF. CDR3 bases: TGTGCCAGCAGCCTGGGACTAGGAAACAATGAGCAGTTCTTC.

The V gene is TRBV7-3, the J gene TRBJ2-1, with 15 bases lining up with TRBD2. This CDR3 has 16 amino acids. CDR1 and CDR2 (germline): SGHTA, FQGTGA. Germline trimming cut 6 bases from V and 9 bases from J; bases unmatched to any gene: 9. The CDR3 DNA sequence: TGTGCCAGCAGTCCGGGGGGACTAGCGGGAGGTAGTGAGCAGTTCTTC. Amino acids: CASSPGGLAGGSEQFF.

The chain is built from TRBV30 and TRBJ2-1, with 8 bases fitting TRBD2. Germline trimming cut 5 bases from V and 1 base from J; bases unmatched to any gene: 7. The CDR3 is 15 residues long. The germline V gene encodes CDR1 GTSNPN and CDR2 SVGIG (reference sequence). CDR3 loop: CAWEISGSSYNEQFF. The CDR3 DNA reads TGTGCCTGGGAGATAAGCGGGAGTTCCTACAATGAGCAGTTCTTC.

The chain joins TRBV5-1 to TRBJ2-7; a possible D gene is TRBD2 (5 bases). Trimming removed 4 bases from V and 2 bases from J, with 13 bases in between. CDR1 and CDR2 (germline): SGHRS, YFSETQ. There are 14 residues in the CDR3. CDR3 amino acids: CASSPGGSTYEQYF. Here the CDR3 DNA reads TGCGCCAGCAGCCCGGGTGGGAGTACCTACGAGCAGTACTTC. The complete variable domain, with remaining parts taken from reference TRBV5-1 and TRBJ2-7, reads KAGVTQTPRYLIKTRGQQVTLSCSPISGHRSVSWYQQTPGQGLQFLFEYFSETQRNKGNFPGRFSGRQFSNSRSEMNVSTLELGDSALYLCASSPGGSTYEQYFGPGTRLTVT.

The genes are TRBV5-6 and TRBJ2-1; no firm D call. Between the trimmed V and J ends, which lost 4 bases and 6 bases, there was a span of 8 bases. The CDR3 has 12 amino acids. The germline gives CDR1 SGHDT, CDR2 YYEEEE. As DNA, the CDR3 is TGTGCCAGCAGCGAGTCTGGCAATGAGCAGTTCTTC. Translating gives CASSESGNEQFF.

V gene TRBV11-1 combines with J gene TRBJ1-1; a weak D match, TRBD1 (6 bases). Germline-derived CDR1 and CDR2 are SGHAT and FQDESV (reference sequence). Trimming cost V 1 base and J 1 base, with 10 bases left between them. CDR3 length: 15 residues. For the CDR3, the DNA is TGTGCCAGCAGCTTAGGAGTCAGGGGGAACACTGAAGCTTTCTTT. Amino acid sequence: CASSLGVRGNTEAFF.

The rearrangement joins TRBV30 to TRBJ2-7, with 8 bases that match TRBD2. V gave up 3 bases and J gave up 2 bases; unmatched junction bases: 15. CDR3 size: 17 residues. The germline V gene has CDR1 GTSNPN and CDR2 SVGIG (reference sequence). The CDR3 DNA follows: TGTGCCTGGAGGAGTAGGGATGGAGCGGGAGACCCCTACGAGCAGTACTTC. Translating it yields CAWRSRDGAGDPYEQYF. The full variable domain, rest sourced from reference TRBV30 and TRBJ2-7, is SQTIHQWPATLVQPVGSPLSLECTVEGTSNPNLYWYRQAAGRGLQLLFYSVGIGQISSEVPQNLSASRPQDRQFILSSKKLLLSDSGFYLCAWRSRDGAGDPYEQYFGPGTRLTVT.

The rearrangement uses TRBV9 and TRBJ2-7; 9 nucleotides align to TRBD2. The ends lost 0 bases at V and 4 bases at J; junction bases unmatched: 8. The CDR3 is made up of 16 amino acids. Germline CDR1 SGDLS, CDR2 YYNGEE. The chain's CDR3 is CASSVDGSGRIYEQYF. The CDR3 region has the DNA TGTGCCAGCAGCGTAGATGGTAGCGGGAGAATATACGAGCAGTACTTC.

This chain links TRBV5-8 with TRBJ1-4; 9 nucleotides line up with TRBD1. The trim removed 4 bases at V and 4 bases at J, leaving 8 bases unmatched. The V gene's germline CDR1 is SGHTS and CDR2 YDEGEE. This CDR3 is 16 amino acids long. CDR3 amino acids: CASSKQGANFNEKLFF. CDR3 nucleotides: TGTGCCAGCAGCAAACAGGGGGCGAATTTTAATGAAAAACTGTTTTTT.

The rearrangement joins TRBV9 to TRBJ1-2, with a weak D call TRBD1 (5 bases). V lost 3 bases to trimming and J lost 2 bases, with 11 bases between them. Germline CDR1 and CDR2: SGDLS and YYNGEE. The CDR3 has 14 amino acids. The CDR3: CASSAQGPNYGYTF. The CDR3, as DNA: TGTGCCAGCAGCGCGCAGGGCCCAAACTATGGCTACACCTTC.

The chain has TRBV19 and TRBJ2-7, with TRBD2 identical over 7 bases. Germline CDR1 LNHDA, CDR2 SQIVND (reference sequence). The CDR3 runs 16 residues. The V gene end was trimmed by 4 bases and the J gene end by 2 bases; junction bases not matched to a gene: 11. The CDR3 protein is CASSTNLASGTYEQYF. CDR3 sequence (DNA): TGTGCCAGTAGTACGAATTTAGCTAGCGGCACCTACGAGCAGTACTTC.

V usage is TRBV28 and J usage is TRBJ1-3; TRBD1 matches at 9 bases. Germline loops: CDR1 MDHEN, CDR2 SYDVKM. The junction had 7 bases not matched to a gene; V was cut back by 6 bases and J by 4 bases. The CDR3 is 15 amino acids. The CDR3 protein is CASRITGGLGNTIYF. CDR3 bases: TGTGCCAGCAGGATCACAGGGGGCTTGGGAAACACCATATATTTT.

The chain is built from TRBV9 and TRBJ2-7; 9 bases are a match to TRBD2. The length of the CDR3 is 14 residues. J gave up 6 bases and V 1 base, and 5 bases lay outside the gene matches. Germline V gene lookup returns CDR1 SGDLS and CDR2 YYNGEE. The CDR3 DNA reads TGTGCCAGCAGCGTATCGGGGCGGGGGGGCGAGCAGTACTTC. Its translation: CASSVSGRGGEQYF. Based on the CDR3 plus reference TRBV9 and TRBJ2-7, the full variable domain is DSGVTQTPKHLITATGQRVTLRCSPRSGDLSVYWYQQSLDQGLQFLIQYYNGEERAKGNILERFSAQQFPDLHSELNLSSLELGDSALYFCASSVSGRGGEQYFGPGTRLTVT.

In this sample, this clone turned up a few times. The chain combines TRBV2 with TRBJ1-1; possibly TRBD1 for D (6 bases). V dropped 6 bases and J dropped 1 base, with 15 bases sitting between them. The length of the CDR3 is 15 residues. Germline-derived CDR1 and CDR2 are SNHLY and FYNNEI. The CDR3 sequence: CASRVTGLGNTEAFF. In nucleotides, the CDR3 is TGTGCCAGCAGGGTCACAGGGTTGGGGAACACTGAAGCTTTCTTT.

This clone was observed a few times. The V gene is TRBV6-1, the J gene TRBJ1-1, with 9 bases aligning to TRBD1. In germline, CDR1 is MNHNS, CDR2 SASEGT. This CDR3 has 15 amino acids. Trimming at V came to 0 bases and at J to 6 bases, leaving 5 bases not matched to a gene. The CDR3 loop is CASSEAGQGIAEAFF. In nucleotides, the CDR3 is TGTGCCAGCAGTGAAGCGGGACAGGGAATCGCTGAAGCTTTCTTT.